Listed below are T cell receptor beta chains from one sample, sequenced in a study of blood T cells in healthy people across ages. One entry per CDR3 protein results from TCRdb running MiXCR on the 5' RACE reads. This sample has hundreds of thousands of distinct CDR3 sequences; 40% to 50% occur once, and the top ten carry roughly a fifth. Material for sequencing was blood. Every receptor here comes from a man aged 60 to 75 in good health. CDR3s include the opening cysteine and the closing phenylalanine or tryptophan. The order of the fields is V gene, J gene, D gene, clone size, CDR3 protein, CDR3 DNA. A D gene is named only where the DNA matches it firmly. Clone sizes are given selectively: once, few, many, or a class where the clone is expanded.

TRBV29-1	TRBJ2-7	.	.	CSVEVGEYGEQYF	TGCAGCGTTGAAGTGGGCGAGTATGGCGAGCAGTACTTC
TRBV9	TRBJ2-2	.	.	CASSPWMGLGGSGELFF	TGTGCCAGCAGCCCCTGGATGGGACTTGGTGGCTCCGGGGAGCTGTTTTTT
TRBV13	TRBJ1-6	.	.	CASSSRGNNSPLHF	TGTGCCAGCAGCTCACGGGGGAATAATTCACCCCTCCACTTT
TRBV12-3/TRBV12-4	TRBJ1-5	.	.	CASSLGEGIWPQHF	TGTGCCAGCAGTTTAGGAGAGGGGATCTGGCCCCAGCATTTT
TRBV20-1	TRBJ2-4	.	.	CSARSLGLAKNIQYF	TGCAGTGCTCGCTCCTTGGGCCTAGCCAAAAACATTCAGTACTTC
TRBV12-3/TRBV12-4	TRBJ1-1	.	.	CASSLVRGKSTEAFF	TGTGCCAGCAGTTTAGTAAGGGGTAAGAGCACTGAAGCTTTCTTT
TRBV29-1	TRBJ1-5	.	.	CSVGQNNQPQHF	TGCAGCGTAGGACAGAACAATCAGCCCCAGCATTTT
TRBV4-1	TRBJ2-3	TRBD2	.	CASSQGLAPAVTDTQYF	TGCGCCAGCAGCCAGGGACTAGCCCCAGCGGTCACAGATACGCAGTATTTT
TRBV5-1	TRBJ2-5	TRBD2	.	CASSLRLAAQETQYF	TGCGCCAGCAGCTTGCGACTAGCGGCGCAAGAGACCCAGTACTTC
TRBV5-4	TRBJ2-5	.	once	CASSLGLDGTQETQYF	TGTGCCAGCAGCTTGGGTCTTGACGGGACCCAAGAGACCCAGTACTTC
TRBV9	TRBJ1-2	.	few	CASSVEEGNRYGYTF	TGTGCCAGCAGCGTAGAGGAGGGGAACCGCTATGGCTACACCTTC
TRBV20-1	TRBJ2-7	TRBD2	.	CSANPSGGSSYNEQYF	TGCAGTGCTAATCCTAGCGGGGGAAGCTCCTACAATGAGCAGTACTTC
TRBV5-1	TRBJ2-7	TRBD1	.	CASSLDGTVLNYEQYF	TGCGCCAGCAGCTTGGACGGGACAGTCCTTAACTACGAGCAGTACTTC
TRBV3-1	TRBJ2-1	.	.	CASSQLDLAYNEQFF	TGTGCCAGCAGCCAACTGGACCTGGCCTACAATGAGCAGTTCTTC
TRBV20-1	TRBJ2-3	.	.	CSALPSTDTQYF	TGCAGTGCCCTTCCGAGCACAGATACGCAGTATTTT
TRBV7-8	TRBJ1-1	TRBD1	few	CASSLAAGGGFSTEAFF	TGTGCCAGCAGCTTAGCTGCAGGGGGAGGATTTAGCACTGAAGCTTTCTTT
TRBV3-1	TRBJ2-3	TRBD2	.	CASSQGSLAGGWTDTQYF	TGTGCCAGCAGCCAAGGGTCCCTAGCGGGGGGGTGGACAGATACGCAGTATTTT
TRBV10-3	TRBJ2-3	TRBD1	.	CATVRGTGAGTDTQYF	TGTGCCACTGTAAGAGGGACAGGGGCTGGGACAGATACGCAGTATTTT
TRBV6-5	TRBJ2-1	.	once	CASSYSVELMEQFF	TGTGCCAGCAGTTACTCGGTCGAGTTAATGGAGCAGTTCTTC
TRBV6-6	TRBJ1-5	.	.	CASSYNTEYSGQPQHF	TGTGCCAGCAGTTACAATACAGAGTATAGCGGACAGCCCCAGCATTTT
TRBV6-5	TRBJ2-1	.	.	CASSFRSRPYNEQFF	TGTGCCAGCAGTTTCAGATCCCGACCATACAATGAGCAGTTCTTC
TRBV7-2	TRBJ2-7	.	.	CASSLEARSSCEQYF	TGTGCCAGCAGCTTAGAGGCGAGGAGCTCCTGCGAGCAGTACTTC
TRBV9	TRBJ2-5	TRBD1	once	CASSPRTGAPASQETQYF	TGTGCCAGCAGCCCCCGGACAGGGGCCCCGGCATCGCAAGAGACCCAGTACTTC
TRBV27	TRBJ1-2	.	.	CASRPGLSYGYTF	TGTGCCAGCAGGCCGGGACTGAGCTATGGCTACACCTTC
TRBV27	TRBJ1-2	.	.	CASSLSDNRAGYTF	TGTGCCAGCAGTTTATCCGATAACAGGGCTGGCTACACCTTC
TRBV11-2	TRBJ2-4	.	.	CASSPVTNIQYF	TGTGCCAGCAGCCCAGTAACAAACATTCAGTACTTC